This TCR beta chain originates from a study of breast tumors, draining lymph nodes, adjacent tissues (dated by TCRdb to the mid-2010s). For context, the study as a whole: The study compared TCR beta repertoires across tumor, adjacent nontumor tissue and axillary lymph nodes from breast cancer patients. In human breast cancer, the study set out to assess how tumor, surrounding tissue and draining lymph node repertoires relate to one another and whether T cells might be exchanged between them.

Notes on this clonotype: Its specific antigen is unknown. Within one base of it there is no much larger clone, and no base qualities were kept.

The axillary draining lymph nodes of breast cancer patients were the source of the lymph node samples. The CDR3 spans 13 residues, from the cysteine through the phenylalanine. Only CDR3 DNA is held: 39 bases, read in frame from base 1. The V end loses 3 bases and the J end loses 1 base, and a stretch of 6 bases separates them. From the germline V gene, CDR1 is KGHSH and CDR2 is LQKENI. The sequencer was an Illumina HiSeq 2000. TCR beta chain libraries were generated by multiplex PCR amplification. High-throughput sequencing was used to analyze the amplified TCR beta chain products. TCRdb handled the public reads itself, with Q25 trimming in fastp and clone calling in MiXCR, and kept productive beta chains. Each record represents a unique CDR3 protein, reported with the most common genes and DNA among its rows. This sample gives approximately 140,000 distinct CDR3 sequences in total; about 31% of them show up just once. The ten biggest clones cover 2.3% of the sample.

The investigation overall reported the following: The data were considered consistent with most tumor T cells being derived from the lymph node and subsequently expanding within tumor tissue. The conclusion that tumor T cells originate in lymph nodes was presented as consistent with a hypothesis rather than as directly demonstrated. Tumor T-cell repertoires showed less diversity than lymph node repertoires and more diversity than nontumor tissue repertoires, and tumor T-cell repertoires showed preferential V and J gene usage. In luminal-like breast cancer, tumor and nontumor tissue repertoires resembled each other significantly more than in basal-like breast cancer.

The chain joins TRBV18 to TRBJ1-1; D gene: possibly TRBD1, on 6 matching bases. Sequenced: axillary lymph node tissue. This receptor was identified in a female donor with breast cancer. Some clones in this sample may be carry-over from other donors' samples. The DNA sequence is as follows: TGTGCCAGCTCACCGGGACAGAACACTGAAGCTTTCTTT. Translation gives CASSPGQNTEAFF.